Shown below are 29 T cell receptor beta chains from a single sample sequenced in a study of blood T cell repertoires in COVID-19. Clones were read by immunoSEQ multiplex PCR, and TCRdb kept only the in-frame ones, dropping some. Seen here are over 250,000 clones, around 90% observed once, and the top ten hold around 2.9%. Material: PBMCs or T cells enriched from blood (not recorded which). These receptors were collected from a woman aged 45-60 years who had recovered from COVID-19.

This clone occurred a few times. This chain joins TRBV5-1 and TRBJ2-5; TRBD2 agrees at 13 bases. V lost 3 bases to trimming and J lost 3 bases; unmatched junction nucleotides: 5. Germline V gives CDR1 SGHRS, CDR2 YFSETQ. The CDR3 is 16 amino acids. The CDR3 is CASSSYGTSGKETQYF. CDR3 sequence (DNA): TGCGCCAGCAGCTCGTACGGGACTAGCGGGAAAGAGACCCAGTACTTC.

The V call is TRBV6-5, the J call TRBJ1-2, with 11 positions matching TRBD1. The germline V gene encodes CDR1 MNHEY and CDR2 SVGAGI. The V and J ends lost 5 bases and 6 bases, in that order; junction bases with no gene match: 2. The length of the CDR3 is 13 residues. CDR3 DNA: TGTGCCAGCAGTCAGGGACAGGGGGATGGCTACACCTTC. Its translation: CASSQGQGDGYTF.

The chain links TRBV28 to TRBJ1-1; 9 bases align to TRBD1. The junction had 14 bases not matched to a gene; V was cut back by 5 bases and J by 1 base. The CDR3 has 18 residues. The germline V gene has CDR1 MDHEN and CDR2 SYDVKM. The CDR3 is CASSLYGTGMMGNTEAFF. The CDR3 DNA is TGTGCCAGCAGTCTATACGGGACAGGGATGATGGGGAACACTGAAGCTTTCTTT.

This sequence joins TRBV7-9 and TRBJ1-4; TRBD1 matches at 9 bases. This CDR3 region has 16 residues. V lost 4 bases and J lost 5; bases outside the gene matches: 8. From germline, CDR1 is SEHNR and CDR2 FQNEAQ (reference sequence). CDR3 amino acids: CASSSGTGTINEKLFF. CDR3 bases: TGTGCCAGCAGCTCCGGGACAGGGACAATAAATGAAAAACTGTTTTTT.

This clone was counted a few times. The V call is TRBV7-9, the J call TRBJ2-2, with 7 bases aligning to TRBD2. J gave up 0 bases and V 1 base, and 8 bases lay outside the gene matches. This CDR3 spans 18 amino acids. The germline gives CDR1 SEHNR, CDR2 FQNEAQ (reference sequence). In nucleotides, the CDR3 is TGTGCCAGCAGCTTAGTTCGCACTAGCGAGTCGAACACCGGGGAGCTGTTTTTT. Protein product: CASSLVRTSESNTGELFF.

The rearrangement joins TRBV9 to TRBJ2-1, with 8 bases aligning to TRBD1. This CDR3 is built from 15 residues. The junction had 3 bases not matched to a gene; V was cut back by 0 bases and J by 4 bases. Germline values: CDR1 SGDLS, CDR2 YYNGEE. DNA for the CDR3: TGTGCCAGCAGCGTAGGACAGGGGAGTTACAATGAGCAGTTCTTC. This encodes CASSVGQGSYNEQFF.

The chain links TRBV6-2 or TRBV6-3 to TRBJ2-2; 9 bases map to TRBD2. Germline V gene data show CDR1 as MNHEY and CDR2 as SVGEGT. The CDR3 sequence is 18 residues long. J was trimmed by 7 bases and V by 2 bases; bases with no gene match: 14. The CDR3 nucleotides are TGTGCCAGCAGTTACCCCGGATTGCGGGAGGGCCGGGACGGGGAGCTGTTTTTT. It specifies CASSYPGLREGRDGELFF.

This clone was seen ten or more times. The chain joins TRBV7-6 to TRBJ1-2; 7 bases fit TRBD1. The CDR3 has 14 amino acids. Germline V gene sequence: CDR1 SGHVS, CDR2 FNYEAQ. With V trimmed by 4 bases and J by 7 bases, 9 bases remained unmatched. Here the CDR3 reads CASSSLTGESGYTF. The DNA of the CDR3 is TGTGCCAGCAGCTCGTTAACAGGGGAGAGTGGCTACACCTTC. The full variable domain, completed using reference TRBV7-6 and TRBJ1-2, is GAGVSQSPRYKVTKRGQDVALRCDPISGHVSLYWYRQALGQGPEFLTYFNYEAQQDKSGLPNDRFSAERPEGSISTLTIQRTEQRDSAMYRCASSSLTGESGYTFGSGTRLTVV.

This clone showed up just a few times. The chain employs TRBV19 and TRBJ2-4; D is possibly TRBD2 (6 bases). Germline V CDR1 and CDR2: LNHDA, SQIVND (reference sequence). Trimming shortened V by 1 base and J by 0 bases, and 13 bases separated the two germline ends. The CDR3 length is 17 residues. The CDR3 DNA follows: TGTGCCAGTAGTATAGGGGTCTTCGGGAGAGCCAAAAACATTCAGTACTTC. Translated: CASSIGVFGRAKNIQYF.

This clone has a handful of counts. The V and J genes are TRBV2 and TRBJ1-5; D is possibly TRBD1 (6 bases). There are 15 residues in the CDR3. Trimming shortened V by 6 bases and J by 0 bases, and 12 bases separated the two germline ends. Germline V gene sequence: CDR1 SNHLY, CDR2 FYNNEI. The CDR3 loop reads CASRKTGNSNQPQHF. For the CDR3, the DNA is TGTGCCAGCAGAAAGACAGGTAATAGCAATCAGCCCCAGCATTTT.

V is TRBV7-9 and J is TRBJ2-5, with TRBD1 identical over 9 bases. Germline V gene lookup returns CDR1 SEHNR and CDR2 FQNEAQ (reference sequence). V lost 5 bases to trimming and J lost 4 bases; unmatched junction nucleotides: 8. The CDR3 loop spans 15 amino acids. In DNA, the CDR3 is TGTGCCAGCAGCACGAGGGACAGGGCTCGAGAGACCCAGTACTTC. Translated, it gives CASSTRDRARETQYF.

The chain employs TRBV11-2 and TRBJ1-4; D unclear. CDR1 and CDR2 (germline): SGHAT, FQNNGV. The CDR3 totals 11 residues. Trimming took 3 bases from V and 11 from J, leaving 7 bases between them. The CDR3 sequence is CASSLSGKLFF. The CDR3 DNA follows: TGTGCCAGCAGCTTGAGCGGTAAACTGTTTTTT. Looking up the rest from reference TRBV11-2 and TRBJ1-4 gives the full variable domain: EAGVAQSPRYKIIEKRQSVAFWCNPISGHATLYWYQQILGQGPKLLIQFQNNGVVDDSQLPKDRFSAERLKGVDSTLKIQPAKLEDSAVYLCASSLSGKLFFGSGTQLSVL.

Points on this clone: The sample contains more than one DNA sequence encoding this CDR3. The CDR3 is CASSYSRVVEQFF. Here the CDR3 DNA reads TGTGCCAGCAGTTACTCGAGGGTCGTCGAGCAGTTCTTC. The chain links TRBV6-5 to TRBJ2-1; D perhaps matches TRBD2 (5 bases). Germline V gives CDR1 MNHEY, CDR2 SVGAGI. The CDR3 totals 13 residues. Trimming took 0 bases from V and 10 from J, leaving 10 bases between them.

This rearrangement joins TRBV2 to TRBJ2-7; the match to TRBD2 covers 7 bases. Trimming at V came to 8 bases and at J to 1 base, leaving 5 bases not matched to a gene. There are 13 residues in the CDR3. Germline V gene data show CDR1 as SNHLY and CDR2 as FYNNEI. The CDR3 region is CASQSGESYEQYF. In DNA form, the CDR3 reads TGTGCCAGCCAAAGCGGGGAATCCTACGAGCAGTACTTC.

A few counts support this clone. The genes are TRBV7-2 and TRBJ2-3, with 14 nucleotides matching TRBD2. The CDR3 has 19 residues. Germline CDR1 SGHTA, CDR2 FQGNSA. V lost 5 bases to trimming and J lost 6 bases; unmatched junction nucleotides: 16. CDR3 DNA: TGTGCCAGCAGCCCAAGCGTCGTACCGGGACTAGCGGGAGCGGATACGCAGTATTTT. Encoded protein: CASSPSVVPGLAGADTQYF.

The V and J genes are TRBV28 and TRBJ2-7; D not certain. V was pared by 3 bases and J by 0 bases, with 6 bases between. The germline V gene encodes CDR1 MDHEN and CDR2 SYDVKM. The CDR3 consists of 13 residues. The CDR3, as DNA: TGTGCCAGCAGTTTGTTCATCTCCTACGAGCAGTACTTC. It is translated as CASSLFISYEQYF.

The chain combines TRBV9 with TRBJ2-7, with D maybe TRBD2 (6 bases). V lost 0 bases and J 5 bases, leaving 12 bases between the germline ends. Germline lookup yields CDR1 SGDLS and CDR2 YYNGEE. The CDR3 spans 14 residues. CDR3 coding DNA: TGTGCCAGCAGCGTAGCGGGAGATGGCGACGAGCAGTACTTC. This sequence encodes CASSVAGDGDEQYF.

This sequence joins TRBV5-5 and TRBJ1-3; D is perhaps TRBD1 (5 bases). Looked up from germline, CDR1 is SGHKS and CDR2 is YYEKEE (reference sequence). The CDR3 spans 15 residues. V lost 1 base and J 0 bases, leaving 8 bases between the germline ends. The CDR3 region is CASSLFRDSGNTIYF. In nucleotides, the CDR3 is TGTGCCAGCAGCTTGTTCAGGGACTCTGGAAACACCATATATTTT. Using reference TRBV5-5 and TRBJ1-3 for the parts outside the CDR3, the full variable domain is DAGVTQSPTHLIKTRGQQVTLRCSPISGHKSVSWYQQVLGQGPQFIFQYYEKEERGRGNFPDRFSARQFPNYSSELNVNALLLGDSALYLCASSLFRDSGNTIYFGEGSWLTVV.

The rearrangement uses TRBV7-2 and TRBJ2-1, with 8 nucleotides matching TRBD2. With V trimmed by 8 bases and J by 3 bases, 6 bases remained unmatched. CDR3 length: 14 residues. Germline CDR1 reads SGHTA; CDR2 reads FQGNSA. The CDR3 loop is CASDKTSDYNEQFF. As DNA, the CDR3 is TGTGCCAGCGATAAGACTAGCGACTACAATGAGCAGTTCTTC.

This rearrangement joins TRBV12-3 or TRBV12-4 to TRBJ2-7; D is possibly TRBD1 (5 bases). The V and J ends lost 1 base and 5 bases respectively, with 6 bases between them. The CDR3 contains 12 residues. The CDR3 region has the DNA TGTGCCAGCAGTTTAGTACAGGACGAGCAGTACTTC. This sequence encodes CASSLVQDEQYF.

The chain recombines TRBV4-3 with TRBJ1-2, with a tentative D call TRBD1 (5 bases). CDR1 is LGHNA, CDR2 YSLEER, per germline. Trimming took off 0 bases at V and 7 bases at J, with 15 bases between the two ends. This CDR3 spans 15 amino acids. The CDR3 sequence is CASSQEGWGGAGYTF. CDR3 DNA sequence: TGCGCCAGCAGCCAAGAGGGATGGGGGGGTGCTGGCTACACCTTC.

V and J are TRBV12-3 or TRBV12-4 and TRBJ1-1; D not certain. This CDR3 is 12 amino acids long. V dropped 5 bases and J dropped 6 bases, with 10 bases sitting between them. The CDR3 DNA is TGTGCCAGCAGTATCAGAGGGTCTGAAGCTTTCTTT. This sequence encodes CASSIRGSEAFF.

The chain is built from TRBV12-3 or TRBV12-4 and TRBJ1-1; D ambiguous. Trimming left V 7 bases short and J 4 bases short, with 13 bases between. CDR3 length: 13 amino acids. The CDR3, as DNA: TGTGCCAGCACCCAACAGAAATTCACTGAAGCTTTCTTT. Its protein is CASTQQKFTEAFF.

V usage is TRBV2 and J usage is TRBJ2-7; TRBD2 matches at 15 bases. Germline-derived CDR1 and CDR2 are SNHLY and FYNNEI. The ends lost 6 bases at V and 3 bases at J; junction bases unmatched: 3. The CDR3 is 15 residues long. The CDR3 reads CASRPGLAGGYEQYF. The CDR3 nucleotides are TGTGCCAGCAGGCCGGGACTAGCGGGAGGCTACGAGCAGTACTTC. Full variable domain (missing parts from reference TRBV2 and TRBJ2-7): EPEVTQTPSHQVTQMGQEVILRCVPISNHLYFYWYRQILGQKVEFLVSFYNNEISEKSEIFDDQFSVERPDGSNFTLKIRSTKLEDSAMYFCASRPGLAGGYEQYFGPGTRLTVT.

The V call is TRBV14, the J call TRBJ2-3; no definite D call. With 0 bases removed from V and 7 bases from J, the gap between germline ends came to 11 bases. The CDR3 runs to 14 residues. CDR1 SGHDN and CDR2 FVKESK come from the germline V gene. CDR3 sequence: CASSQDRLLNTQYF. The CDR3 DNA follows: TGTGCCAGCAGCCAAGATAGACTCCTCAATACGCAGTATTTT.

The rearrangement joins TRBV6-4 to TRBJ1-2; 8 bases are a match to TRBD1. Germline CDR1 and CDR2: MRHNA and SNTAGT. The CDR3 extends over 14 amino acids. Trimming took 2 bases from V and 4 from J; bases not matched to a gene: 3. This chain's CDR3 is CASSDDRGSYGYTF. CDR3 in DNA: TGTGCCAGCAGTGACGACAGGGGAAGCTATGGCTACACCTTC.

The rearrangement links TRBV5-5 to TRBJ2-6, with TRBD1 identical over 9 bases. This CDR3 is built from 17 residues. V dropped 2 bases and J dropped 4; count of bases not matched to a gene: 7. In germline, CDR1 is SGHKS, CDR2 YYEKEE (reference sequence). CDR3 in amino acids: CASSLRTGATGANVLTF. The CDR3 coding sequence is TGTGCCAGCAGCTTACGGACAGGGGCAACGGGGGCCAACGTCCTGACTTTC.

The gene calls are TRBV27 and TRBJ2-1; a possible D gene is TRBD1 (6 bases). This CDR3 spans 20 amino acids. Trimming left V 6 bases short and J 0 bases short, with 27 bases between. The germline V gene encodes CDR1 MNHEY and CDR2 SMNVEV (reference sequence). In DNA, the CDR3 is TGTGCCAGCAGCCGTAGAGACAAACGGACTGGGGGCTACTCCTACAATGAGCAGTTCTTC. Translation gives CASSRRDKRTGGYSYNEQFF.

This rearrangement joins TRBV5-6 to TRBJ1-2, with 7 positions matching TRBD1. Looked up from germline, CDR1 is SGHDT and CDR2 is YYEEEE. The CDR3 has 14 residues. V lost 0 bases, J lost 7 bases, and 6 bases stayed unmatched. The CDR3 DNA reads TGTGCCAGCAGCTTGGGAGGGGGCGCGGGTGGCTACACCTTC. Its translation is CASSLGGGAGGYTF.